Only a few counts were recorded for the clone carrying this T cell receptor (beta chain). Its antigen is as yet unknown. This entry comes from a study of early T cells in non-severe SARS-CoV-2 infection. At the level of the study: With bulk RNA from unsorted whole blood as input, sequencing yielded unpaired chains. Regarding the study as a whole: Matches to VDJdb favored anti-spike CD8 responses and missed private and CD4 specificities.

CDR1 and CDR2 from the germline V gene are SGHRS and YFSETQ. V shed 4 bases, J shed 0 bases, and the junction held 9 bases outside the gene matches. The CDR3 is 18 residues long. Individual cDNA molecules were tagged with unique molecular identifiers, the study reported. TCRdb reprocessed the 5' RACE reads via MiXCR and lists one record per CDR3 protein. The table lists approximately 97,000 distinct CDR3 sequences, 11% of them singletons, with 4.7% in the top ten. The receptor was isolated from an adult who was a healthcare worker with PCR-confirmed SARS-CoV-2 infection or an uninfected control (not recorded which). J is TRBJ2-6 and V is TRBV5-1; 8 bases are shared with TRBD1. The source was whole blood, collected at baseline. The CDR3 loop reads CASSTDRVHISGANVLTF. CDR3 nucleotides: TGCGCCAGCAGCACGGACAGGGTACATATCTCTGGGGCCAACGTCCTGACTTTC.